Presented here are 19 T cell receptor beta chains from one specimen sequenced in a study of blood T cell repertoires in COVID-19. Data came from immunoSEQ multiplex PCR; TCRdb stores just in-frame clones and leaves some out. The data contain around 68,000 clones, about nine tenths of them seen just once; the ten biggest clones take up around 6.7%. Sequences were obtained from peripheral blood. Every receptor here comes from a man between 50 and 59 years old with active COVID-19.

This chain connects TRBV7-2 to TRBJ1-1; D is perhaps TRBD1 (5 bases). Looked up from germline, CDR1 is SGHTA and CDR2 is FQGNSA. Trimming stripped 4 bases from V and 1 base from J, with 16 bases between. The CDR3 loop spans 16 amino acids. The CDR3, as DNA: TGTGCCAGCAGCTCACAGGCCGGACGTAGGAACACTGAAGCTTTCTTT. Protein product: CASSSQAGRRNTEAFF.

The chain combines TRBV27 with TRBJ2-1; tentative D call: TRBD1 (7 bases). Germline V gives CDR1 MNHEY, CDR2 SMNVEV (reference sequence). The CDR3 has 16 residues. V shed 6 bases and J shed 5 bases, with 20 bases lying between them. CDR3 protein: CASSPEGAILDNEQFF. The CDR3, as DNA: TGTGCCAGCAGCCCGGAGGGGGCTATTCTCGACAATGAGCAGTTCTTC.

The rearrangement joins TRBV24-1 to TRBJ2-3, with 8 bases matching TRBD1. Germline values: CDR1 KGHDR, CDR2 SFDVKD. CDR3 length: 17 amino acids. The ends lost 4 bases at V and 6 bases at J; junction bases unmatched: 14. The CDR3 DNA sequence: TGTGCCACCAGTGACAACGACAGGGGCTACCTCTGGGATACGCAGTATTTT. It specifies CATSDNDRGYLWDTQYF.

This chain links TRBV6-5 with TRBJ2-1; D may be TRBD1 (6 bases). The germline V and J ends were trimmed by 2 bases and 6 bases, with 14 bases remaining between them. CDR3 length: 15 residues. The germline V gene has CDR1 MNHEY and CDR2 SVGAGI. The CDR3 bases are TGTGCCAGCAGTTACAGCAGGGGCGCCCTCAATGAGCAGTTCTTC. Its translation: CASSYSRGALNEQFF.

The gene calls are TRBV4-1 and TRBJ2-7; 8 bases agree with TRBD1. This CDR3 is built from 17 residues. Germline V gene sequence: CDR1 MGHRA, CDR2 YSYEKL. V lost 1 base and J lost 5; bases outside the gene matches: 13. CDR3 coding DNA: TGCGCCAGCAGCCAAGGCTCTGCGGACAGGGAATATAACGAGCAGTACTTC. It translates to CASSQGSADREYNEQYF.

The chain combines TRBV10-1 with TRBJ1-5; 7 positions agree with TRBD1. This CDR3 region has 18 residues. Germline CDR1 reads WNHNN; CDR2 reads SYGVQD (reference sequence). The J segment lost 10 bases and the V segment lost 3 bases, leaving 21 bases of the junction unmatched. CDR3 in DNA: TGCGCCAGCAGTGATTCCCCCTTGACAGGGAGGAAAGAAATTCCCCAGCATTTT. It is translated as CASSDSPLTGRKEIPQHF.

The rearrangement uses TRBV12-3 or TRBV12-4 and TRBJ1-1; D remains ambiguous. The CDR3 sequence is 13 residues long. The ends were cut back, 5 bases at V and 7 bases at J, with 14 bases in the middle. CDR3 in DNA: TGTGCCAGCAGTACCGTCCGGTTGAGTGAAGCTTTCTTT. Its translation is CASSTVRLSEAFF.

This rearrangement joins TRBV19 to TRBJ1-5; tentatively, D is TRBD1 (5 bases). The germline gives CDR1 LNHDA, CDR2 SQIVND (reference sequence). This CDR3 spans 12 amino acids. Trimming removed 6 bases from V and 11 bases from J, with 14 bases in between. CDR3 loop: CASSTPGGAQHF. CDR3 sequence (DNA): TGTGCCAGTAGCACCCCCGGGGGAGCCCAGCATTTT.

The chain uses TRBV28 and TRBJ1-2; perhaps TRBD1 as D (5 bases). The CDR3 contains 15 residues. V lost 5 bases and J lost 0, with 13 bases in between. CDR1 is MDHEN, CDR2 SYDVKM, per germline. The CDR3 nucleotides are TGTGCCAGCAGTCCCGGGGGTTTAGCTAACTATGGCTACACCTTC. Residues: CASSPGGLANYGYTF.

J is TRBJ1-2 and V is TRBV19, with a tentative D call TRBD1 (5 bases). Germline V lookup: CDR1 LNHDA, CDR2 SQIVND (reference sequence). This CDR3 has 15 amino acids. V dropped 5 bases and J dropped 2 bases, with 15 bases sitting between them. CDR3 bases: TGTGCCAGTAGTCAACCCCCAGGGAGGAACTATGGCTACACCTTC. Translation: CASSQPPGRNYGYTF.

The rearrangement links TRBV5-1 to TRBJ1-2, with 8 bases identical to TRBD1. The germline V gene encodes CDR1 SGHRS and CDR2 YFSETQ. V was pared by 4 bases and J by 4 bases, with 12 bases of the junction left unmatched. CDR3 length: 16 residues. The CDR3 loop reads CASSPPTGAGIYGYTF. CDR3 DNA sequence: TGCGCCAGCAGCCCCCCGACAGGGGCTGGTATCTATGGCTACACCTTC.

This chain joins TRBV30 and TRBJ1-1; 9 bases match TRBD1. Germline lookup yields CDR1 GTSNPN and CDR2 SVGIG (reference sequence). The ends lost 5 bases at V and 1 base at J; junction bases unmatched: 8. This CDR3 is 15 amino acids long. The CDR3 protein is CAWDSGQGENTEAFF. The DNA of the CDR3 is TGTGCCTGGGATTCGGGACAGGGAGAGAACACTGAAGCTTTCTTT.

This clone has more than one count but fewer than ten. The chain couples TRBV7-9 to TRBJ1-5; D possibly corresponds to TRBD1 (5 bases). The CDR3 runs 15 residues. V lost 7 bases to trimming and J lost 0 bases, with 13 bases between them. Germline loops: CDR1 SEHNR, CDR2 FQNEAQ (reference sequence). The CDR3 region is CASTPSGISNQPQHF. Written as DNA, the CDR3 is TGTGCCAGCACCCCTTCAGGGATTAGCAATCAGCCCCAGCATTTT.

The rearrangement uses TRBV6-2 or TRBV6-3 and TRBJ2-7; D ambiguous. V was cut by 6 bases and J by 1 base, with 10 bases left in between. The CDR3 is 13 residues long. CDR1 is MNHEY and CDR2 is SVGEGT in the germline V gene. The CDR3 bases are TGTGCCAGCAGCGGGCCGTCTTCCTACGAGCAGTACTTC. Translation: CASSGPSSYEQYF.

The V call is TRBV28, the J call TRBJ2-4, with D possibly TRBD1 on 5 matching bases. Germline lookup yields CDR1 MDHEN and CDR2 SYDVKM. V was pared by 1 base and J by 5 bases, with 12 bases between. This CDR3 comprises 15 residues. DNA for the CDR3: TGTGCCAGCAGTTTATTAGGTGGGGCCCAAAACATTCAGTACTTC. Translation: CASSLLGGAQNIQYF.

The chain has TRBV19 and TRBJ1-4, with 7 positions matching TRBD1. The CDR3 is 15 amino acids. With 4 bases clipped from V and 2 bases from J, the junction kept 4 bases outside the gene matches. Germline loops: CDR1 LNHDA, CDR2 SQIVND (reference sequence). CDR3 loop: CASSTLQGTNEKLFF. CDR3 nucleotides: TGTGCCAGTAGTACCTTACAGGGGACTAATGAAAAACTGTTTTTT.

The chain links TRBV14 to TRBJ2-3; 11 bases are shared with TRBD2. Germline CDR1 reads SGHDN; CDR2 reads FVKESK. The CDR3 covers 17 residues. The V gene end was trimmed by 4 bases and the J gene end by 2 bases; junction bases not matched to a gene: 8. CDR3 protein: CASSLTSGGFYTDTQYF. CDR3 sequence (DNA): TGTGCCAGCAGCCTAACTAGCGGGGGATTTTACACAGATACGCAGTATTTT.

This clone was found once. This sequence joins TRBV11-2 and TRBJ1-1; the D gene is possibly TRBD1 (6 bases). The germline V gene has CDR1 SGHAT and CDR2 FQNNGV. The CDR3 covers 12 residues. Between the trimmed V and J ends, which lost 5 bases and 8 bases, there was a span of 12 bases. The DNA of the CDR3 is TGTGCCAGCAGCCTGGAGACAGGAGAAGCTTTCTTT. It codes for CASSLETGEAFF.

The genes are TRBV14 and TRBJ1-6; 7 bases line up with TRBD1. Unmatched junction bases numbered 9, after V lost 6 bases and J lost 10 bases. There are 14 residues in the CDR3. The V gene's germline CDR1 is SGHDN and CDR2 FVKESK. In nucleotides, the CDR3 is TGTGCCAGCAGTCAGACCGGGACAGCCTCACCCCTCCACTTT. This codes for CASSQTGTASPLHF.